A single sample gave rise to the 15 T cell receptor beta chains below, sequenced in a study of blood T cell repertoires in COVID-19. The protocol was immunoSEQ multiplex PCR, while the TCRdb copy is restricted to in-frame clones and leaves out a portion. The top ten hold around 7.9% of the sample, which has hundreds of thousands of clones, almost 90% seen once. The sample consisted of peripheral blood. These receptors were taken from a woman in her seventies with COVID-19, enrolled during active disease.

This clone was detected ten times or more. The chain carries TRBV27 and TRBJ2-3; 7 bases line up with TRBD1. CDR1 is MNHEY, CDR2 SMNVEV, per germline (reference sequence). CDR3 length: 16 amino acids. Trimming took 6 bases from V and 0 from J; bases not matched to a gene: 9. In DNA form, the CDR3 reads TGTGCCAGCAGGTACAGGGGACACTCTAGCACAGATACGCAGTATTTT. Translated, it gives CASRYRGHSSTDTQYF.

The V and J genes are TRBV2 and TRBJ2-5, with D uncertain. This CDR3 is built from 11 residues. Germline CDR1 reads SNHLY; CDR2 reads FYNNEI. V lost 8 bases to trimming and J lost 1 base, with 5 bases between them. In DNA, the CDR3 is TGTGCCAGCGTCCTCCAAGAGACCCAGTACTTC. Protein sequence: CASVLQETQYF.

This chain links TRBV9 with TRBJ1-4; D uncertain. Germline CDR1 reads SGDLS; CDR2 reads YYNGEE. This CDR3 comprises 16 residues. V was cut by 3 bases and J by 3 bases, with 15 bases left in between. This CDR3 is CASSASAGNANEKLFF. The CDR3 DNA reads TGTGCCAGCAGCGCCTCAGCCGGGAACGCTAATGAAAAACTGTTTTTT. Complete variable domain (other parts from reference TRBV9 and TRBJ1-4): DSGVTQTPKHLITATGQRVTLRCSPRSGDLSVYWYQQSLDQGLQFLIQYYNGEERAKGNILERFSAQQFPDLHSELNLSSLELGDSALYFCASSASAGNANEKLFFGSGTQLSVL.

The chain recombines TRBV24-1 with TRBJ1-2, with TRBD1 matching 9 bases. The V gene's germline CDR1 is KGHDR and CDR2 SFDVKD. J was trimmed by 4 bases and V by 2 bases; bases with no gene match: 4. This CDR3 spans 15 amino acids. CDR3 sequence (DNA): TGTGCCACCAGTGATTCCAGACAGGGGGGCTATGGCTACACCTTC. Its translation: CATSDSRQGGYGYTF.

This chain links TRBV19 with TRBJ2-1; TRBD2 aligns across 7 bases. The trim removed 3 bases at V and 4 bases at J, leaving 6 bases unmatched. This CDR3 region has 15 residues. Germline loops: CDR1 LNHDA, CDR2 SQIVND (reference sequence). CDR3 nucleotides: TGTGCCAGTAGTATCGTACTAGCGCGATACAATGAGCAGTTCTTC. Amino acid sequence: CASSIVLARYNEQFF.

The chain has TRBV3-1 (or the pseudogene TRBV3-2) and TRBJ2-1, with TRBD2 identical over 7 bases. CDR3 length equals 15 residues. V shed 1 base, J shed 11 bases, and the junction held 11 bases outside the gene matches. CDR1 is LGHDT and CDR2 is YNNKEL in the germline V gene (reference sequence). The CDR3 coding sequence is TGTGCCAGCAGCCAAGGCGGGGGTGGCCGGCTTAAGCAGTTCTTC. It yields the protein CASSQGGGGRLKQFF.

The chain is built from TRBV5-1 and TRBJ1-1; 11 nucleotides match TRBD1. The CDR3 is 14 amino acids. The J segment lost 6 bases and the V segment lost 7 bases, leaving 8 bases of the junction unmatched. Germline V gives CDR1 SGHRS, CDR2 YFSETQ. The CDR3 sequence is CASEPGQGGSEAFF. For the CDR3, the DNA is TGCGCCAGCGAGCCGGGACAGGGGGGTTCTGAAGCTTTCTTT. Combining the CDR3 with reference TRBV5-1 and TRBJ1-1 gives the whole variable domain KAGVTQTPRYLIKTRGQQVTLSCSPISGHRSVSWYQQTPGQGLQFLFEYFSETQRNKGNFPGRFSGRQFSNSRSEMNVSTLELGDSALYLCASEPGQGGSEAFFGQGTRLTVV.

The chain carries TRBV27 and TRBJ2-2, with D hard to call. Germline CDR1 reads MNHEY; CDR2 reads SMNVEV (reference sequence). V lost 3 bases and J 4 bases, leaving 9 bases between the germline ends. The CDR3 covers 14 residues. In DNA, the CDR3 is TGTGCCAGCAGTTTCAGGCCGCTCACCGGGGAGCTGTTTTTT. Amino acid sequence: CASSFRPLTGELFF.

The CDR3 bases are TGTGCCAGCAGCGGACAGGCGGCATGGGACGGTTCACCCCTCCACTTT. It specifies CASSGQAAWDGSPLHF. The chain combines TRBV2 with TRBJ1-6; 7 bases fit TRBD1. V lost 6 bases to trimming and J lost 9 bases; unmatched junction nucleotides: 14. The CDR3 has 16 amino acids. Germline V gene sequence: CDR1 SNHLY, CDR2 FYNNEI. The variable domain in full, completed from reference TRBV2 and TRBJ1-6, reads EPEVTQTPSHQVTQMGQEVILRCVPISNHLYFYWYRQILGQKVEFLVSFYNNEISEKSEIFDDQFSVERPDGSNFTLKIRSTKLEDSAMYFCASSGQAAWDGSPLHFGNGTRLTVT.

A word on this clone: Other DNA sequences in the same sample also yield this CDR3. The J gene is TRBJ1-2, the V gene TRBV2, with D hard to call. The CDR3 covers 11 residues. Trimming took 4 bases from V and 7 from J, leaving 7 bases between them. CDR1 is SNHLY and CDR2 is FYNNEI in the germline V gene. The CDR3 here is CASSAGGGYTF. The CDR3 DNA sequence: TGTGCCAGCAGTGCGGGTGGTGGCTACACCTTC.

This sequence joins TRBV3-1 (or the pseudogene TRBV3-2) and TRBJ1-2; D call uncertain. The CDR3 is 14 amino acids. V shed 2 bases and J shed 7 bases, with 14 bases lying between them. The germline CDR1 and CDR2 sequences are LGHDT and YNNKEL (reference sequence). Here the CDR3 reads CASSQTLLDSGYTF. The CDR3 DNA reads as TGTGCCAGCAGCCAAACCCTATTAGACTCTGGCTACACCTTC.

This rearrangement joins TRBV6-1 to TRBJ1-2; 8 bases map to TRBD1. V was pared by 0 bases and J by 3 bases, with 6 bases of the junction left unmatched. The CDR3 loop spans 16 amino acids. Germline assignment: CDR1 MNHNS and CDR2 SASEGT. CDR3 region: CASSEALRGQDYGYTF. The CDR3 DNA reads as TGTGCCAGCAGTGAAGCGCTTCGGGGACAGGACTATGGCTACACCTTC.

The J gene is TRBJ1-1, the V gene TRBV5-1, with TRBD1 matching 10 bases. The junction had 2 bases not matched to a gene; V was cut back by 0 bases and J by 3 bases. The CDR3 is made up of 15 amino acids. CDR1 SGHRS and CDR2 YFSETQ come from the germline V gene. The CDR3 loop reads CASSLGDRGYTEAFF. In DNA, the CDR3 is TGCGCCAGCAGCTTGGGGGACAGGGGCTACACTGAAGCTTTCTTT.

The CDR3 nucleotides are TGCGCCAGCAGCTCTAGCGGGAATGAGCAGTTCTTC. Translated, it gives CASSSSGNEQFF. The chain combines TRBV5-1 with TRBJ2-1; 8 bases align to TRBD2. V trimming: 3 bases; J trimming: 7 bases; junction bases outside the gene matches: 0. CDR3 length: 12 residues. In germline, CDR1 is SGHRS, CDR2 YFSETQ.

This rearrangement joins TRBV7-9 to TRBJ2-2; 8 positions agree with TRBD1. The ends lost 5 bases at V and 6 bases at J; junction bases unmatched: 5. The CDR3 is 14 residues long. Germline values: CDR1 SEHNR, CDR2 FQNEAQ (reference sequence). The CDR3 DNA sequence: TGTGCCAGCAGCCCCCGGACAGGGCCCGGGGAGCTGTTTTTT. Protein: CASSPRTGPGELFF.